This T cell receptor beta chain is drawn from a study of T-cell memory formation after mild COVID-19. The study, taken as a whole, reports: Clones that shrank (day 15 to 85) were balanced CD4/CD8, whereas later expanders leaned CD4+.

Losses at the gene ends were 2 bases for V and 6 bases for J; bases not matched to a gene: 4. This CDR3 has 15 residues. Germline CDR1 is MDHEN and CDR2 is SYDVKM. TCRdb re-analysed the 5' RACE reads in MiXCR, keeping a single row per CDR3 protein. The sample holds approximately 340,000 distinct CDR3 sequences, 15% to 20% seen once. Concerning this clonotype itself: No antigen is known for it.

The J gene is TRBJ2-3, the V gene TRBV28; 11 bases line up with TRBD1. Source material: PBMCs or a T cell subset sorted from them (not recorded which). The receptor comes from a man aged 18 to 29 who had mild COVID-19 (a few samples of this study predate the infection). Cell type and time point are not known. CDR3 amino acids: CASSLRDRGWDTQYF. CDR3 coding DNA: TGTGCCAGCAGTTTACGGGACAGGGGGTGGGATACGCAGTATTTT.